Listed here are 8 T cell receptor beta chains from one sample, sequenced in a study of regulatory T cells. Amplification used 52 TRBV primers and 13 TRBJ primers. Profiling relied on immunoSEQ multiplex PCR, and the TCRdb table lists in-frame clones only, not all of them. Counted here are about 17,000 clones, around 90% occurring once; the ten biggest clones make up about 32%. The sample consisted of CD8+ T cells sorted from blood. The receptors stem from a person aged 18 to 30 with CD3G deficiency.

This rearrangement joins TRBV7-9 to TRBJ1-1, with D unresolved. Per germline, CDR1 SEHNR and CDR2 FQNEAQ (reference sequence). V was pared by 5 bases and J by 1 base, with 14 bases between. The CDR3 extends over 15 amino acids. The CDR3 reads CASSPWSGGNTEAFF. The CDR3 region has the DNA TGTGCCAGCAGCCCATGGTCGGGAGGGAACACTGAAGCTTTCTTT. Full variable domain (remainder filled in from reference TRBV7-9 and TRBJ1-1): DTGVSQNPRHKITKRGQNVTFRCDPISEHNRLYWYRQTLGQGPEFLTYFQNEAQLEKSRLLSDRFSAERPKGSFSTLEIQRTEQGDSAMYLCASSPWSGGNTEAFFGQGTRLTVV.

CDR3 region: CASSPGGDGNQPQHF. The CDR3 DNA sequence: TGTGCCAGCAGCCCCGGGGGGGACGGCAATCAGCCCCAGCATTTT. The chain links TRBV6-5 to TRBJ1-5; tentatively, D is TRBD1 (5 bases). CDR1 and CDR2 from the germline V gene are MNHEY and SVGAGI. Trimming removed 6 bases at V and 2 bases at J, with 14 bases between. This CDR3 has 15 amino acids.

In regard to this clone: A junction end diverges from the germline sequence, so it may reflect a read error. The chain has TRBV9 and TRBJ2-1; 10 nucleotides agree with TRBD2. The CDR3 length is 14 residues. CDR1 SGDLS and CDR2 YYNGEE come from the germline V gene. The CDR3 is CASSVDASGRVLVF. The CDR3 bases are TGTGCCAGCAGCGTAGATGCTAGCGGGAGAGTTTTGGTCTTC.

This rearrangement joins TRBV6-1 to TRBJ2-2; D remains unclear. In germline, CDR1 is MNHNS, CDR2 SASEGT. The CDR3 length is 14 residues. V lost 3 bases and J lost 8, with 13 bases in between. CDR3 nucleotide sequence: TGTGCCAGCAGTGATTCCGGCGGCCGTGGGGAGCTGTTTTTT. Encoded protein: CASSDSGGRGELFF.

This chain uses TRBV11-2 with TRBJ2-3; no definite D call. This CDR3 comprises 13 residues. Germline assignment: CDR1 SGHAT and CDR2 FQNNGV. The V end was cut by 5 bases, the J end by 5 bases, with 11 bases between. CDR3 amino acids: CASSLTEIDTQYF. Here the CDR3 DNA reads TGTGCCAGCAGCCTAACGGAGATAGATACGCAGTATTTT.

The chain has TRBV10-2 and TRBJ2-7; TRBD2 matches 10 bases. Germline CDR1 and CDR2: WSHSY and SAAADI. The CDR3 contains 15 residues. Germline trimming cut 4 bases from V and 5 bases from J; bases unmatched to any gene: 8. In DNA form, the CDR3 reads TGCGCCAGCAGTGCCGGGACTAGCGATACCCACGAGCAGTACTTC. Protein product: CASSAGTSDTHEQYF.

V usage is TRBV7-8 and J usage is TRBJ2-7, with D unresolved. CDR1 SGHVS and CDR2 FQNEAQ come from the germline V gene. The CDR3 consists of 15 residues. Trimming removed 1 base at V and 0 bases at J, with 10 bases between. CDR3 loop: CASSLGPGHSYEQYF. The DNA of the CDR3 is TGTGCCAGCAGCTTAGGTCCCGGGCACTCCTACGAGCAGTACTTC.

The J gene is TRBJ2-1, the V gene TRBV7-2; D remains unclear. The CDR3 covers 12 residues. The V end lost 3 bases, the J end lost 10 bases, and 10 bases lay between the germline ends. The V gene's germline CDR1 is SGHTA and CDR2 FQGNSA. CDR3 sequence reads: CASSFLSGEQFF. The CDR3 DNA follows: TGTGCCAGCAGCTTTCTCAGTGGCGAGCAGTTCTTC.